This is a list of T cell receptor beta chains from one sample in a study of T cell repertoires in cytomegalovirus infection. TCRdb reprocessed the reads with MiXCR, giving one entry per CDR3 protein. The sample includes 150,000 or so distinct CDR3 sequences, 17% of them seen just once. The material sequenced was CD8+ T cells from PBMCs. Receptors were obtained from a human donor in good health (CMV status not recorded). Some clones in this sample may be carry-over from other donors' samples. CDR3s include the opening cysteine and the closing phenylalanine or tryptophan. Each record gives: clone size, D gene, V gene, J gene, CDR3 protein, CDR3 DNA. The D gene is left open where the match is weak. Some rows mark clone size as missing; the rest say once, few, many or name a class of expanded clone.

clone size: NA
D gene: NA
V gene: TRBV20-1
J gene: TRBJ1-4
CDR3 protein: CSAQPRGQGEKLFF
CDR3 DNA: TGCAGTGCCCAGCCCCGGGGTCAGGGAGAAAAACTGTTTTTT

clone size: many
D gene: NA
V gene: TRBV7-2
J gene: TRBJ2-1
CDR3 protein: CASSLESPSGGRSYNEQFF
CDR3 DNA: TGTGCCAGCAGCTTAGAGTCTCCTTCCGGAGGGAGGTCGTACAATGAGCAGTTCTTC

clone size: NA
D gene: NA
V gene: TRBV28
J gene: TRBJ1-1
CDR3 protein: CASSHLNTEAFF
CDR3 DNA: TGTGCCAGCAGTCACTTGAACACTGAAGCTTTCTTT

clone size: NA
D gene: NA
V gene: TRBV7-9
J gene: TRBJ1-1
CDR3 protein: CASTVGSTEAFF
CDR3 DNA: TGTGCCAGCACCGTCGGGAGTACTGAAGCTTTCTTT

clone size: NA
D gene: TRBD1
V gene: TRBV7-2
J gene: TRBJ2-1
CDR3 protein: CASSSPGQGTHEQFF
CDR3 DNA: TGTGCCAGCAGCTCCCCGGGACAGGGGACCCATGAGCAGTTCTTC

clone size: NA
D gene: TRBD2
V gene: TRBV11-2
J gene: TRBJ2-1
CDR3 protein: CASSELKREALLDEQFF
CDR3 DNA: TGTGCCAGCAGCGAGCTCAAGCGGGAGGCCCTCTTGGATGAGCAGTTCTTC

clone size: NA
D gene: NA
V gene: TRBV12-5
J gene: TRBJ2-7
CDR3 protein: CASGQGYYEQYF
CDR3 DNA: TGTGCTAGTGGCCAGGGATACTACGAGCAGTACTTC

clone size: few
D gene: NA
V gene: TRBV29-1
J gene: TRBJ1-1
CDR3 protein: CSVEDRVSLNTEAFF
CDR3 DNA: TGCAGCGTTGAAGATCGGGTGTCGCTGAACACTGAAGCTTTCTTT

clone size: few
D gene: NA
V gene: TRBV7-2
J gene: TRBJ1-1
CDR3 protein: CASSGGTGQNTEAFF
CDR3 DNA: TGTGCCAGCAGCGGCGGGACCGGCCAGAACACTGAAGCTTTCTTT

clone size: NA
D gene: NA
V gene: TRBV7-2
J gene: TRBJ2-1
CDR3 protein: CASSLGWERGGLSLEQFF
CDR3 DNA: TGTGCCAGCAGCTTAGGATGGGAGAGGGGGGGTCTCAGCCTTGAGCAGTTCTTC

clone size: few
D gene: TRBD1
V gene: TRBV27
J gene: TRBJ1-5
CDR3 protein: CASSPTTGEGQPQHF
CDR3 DNA: TGTGCCAGCAGTCCGACGACAGGGGAGGGTCAGCCCCAGCATTTT

clone size: NA
D gene: TRBD2
V gene: TRBV7-8
J gene: TRBJ2-7
CDR3 protein: CASSKGVGGPAEQYF
CDR3 DNA: TGTGCCAGCAGTAAAGGGGTGGGAGGGCCGGCTGAGCAGTACTTC

clone size: NA
D gene: NA
V gene: TRBV7-6
J gene: TRBJ2-1
CDR3 protein: CASSLGNRDWLNEQFF
CDR3 DNA: TGTGCCAGCAGCTTAGGAAACCGGGACTGGCTCAATGAGCAGTTCTTC

clone size: few
D gene: NA
V gene: TRBV28
J gene: TRBJ1-3
CDR3 protein: CASSFGGAGNTIYF
CDR3 DNA: TGTGCCAGCAGTTTCGGTGGAGCTGGAAACACCATATATTTT

clone size: NA
D gene: TRBD1
V gene: TRBV25-1
J gene: TRBJ1-4
CDR3 protein: CASQLGQGLFF
CDR3 DNA: TGTGCCAGCCAGCTGGGACAGGGACTGTTTTTT

clone size: few
D gene: NA
V gene: TRBV7-3
J gene: TRBJ2-7
CDR3 protein: CASSLTPSREQYF
CDR3 DNA: TGTGCCAGCAGCTTAACGCCCAGCCGCGAGCAGTACTTC

clone size: NA
D gene: TRBD2
V gene: TRBV5-6
J gene: TRBJ2-1
CDR3 protein: CASSIQGGLAGGYRNEQFF
CDR3 DNA: TGTGCCAGCAGCATCCAAGGGGGACTAGCGGGAGGGTATCGCAATGAGCAGTTCTTC

clone size: NA
D gene: NA
V gene: TRBV6-2/TRBV6-3
J gene: TRBJ2-7
CDR3 protein: CASSSGRIGLLYEQYF
CDR3 DNA: TGTGCCAGCAGTTCAGGTCGGATTGGCCTACTATACGAGCAGTACTTC

clone size: NA
D gene: NA
V gene: TRBV10-3
J gene: TRBJ1-4
CDR3 protein: CAISPLATNEKLFF
CDR3 DNA: TGTGCCATCAGCCCACTAGCAACTAATGAAAAACTGTTTTTT

clone size: many
D gene: NA
V gene: TRBV7-6
J gene: TRBJ1-2
CDR3 protein: CASSLEPGTTRGYTF
CDR3 DNA: TGTGCCAGCAGCTTAGAACCCGGGACAACGAGGGGCTACACCTTC

clone size: NA
D gene: TRBD1
V gene: TRBV7-8
J gene: TRBJ2-1
CDR3 protein: CASSPRWDRADEQFF
CDR3 DNA: TGTGCCAGCAGCCCAAGGTGGGACAGGGCGGATGAGCAGTTCTTC

clone size: few
D gene: TRBD2
V gene: TRBV28
J gene: TRBJ2-7
CDR3 protein: CASSLAGEVYEQYF
CDR3 DNA: TGTGCCAGCAGTTTAGCGGGAGAAGTCTACGAGCAGTACTTC

clone size: few
D gene: NA
V gene: TRBV2
J gene: TRBJ2-1
CDR3 protein: CASSEYRPNEQFF
CDR3 DNA: TGTGCCAGCAGTGAGTACAGACCCAATGAGCAGTTCTTC

clone size: NA
D gene: TRBD1
V gene: TRBV2
J gene: TRBJ2-3
CDR3 protein: CASSRDRGTDTQYF
CDR3 DNA: TGTGCCAGCAGTCGGGACAGAGGCACAGATACGCAGTATTTT

clone size: many
D gene: NA
V gene: TRBV7-8
J gene: TRBJ2-7
CDR3 protein: CASSFVGGSDEQYF
CDR3 DNA: TGTGCCAGCAGCTTTGTGGGGGGAAGCGACGAGCAGTACTTC

clone size: NA
D gene: TRBD2
V gene: TRBV7-6
J gene: TRBJ2-1
CDR3 protein: CASSLRRLAGETVNNEQFF
CDR3 DNA: TGTGCCAGCAGCTTAAGGAGACTAGCGGGAGAGACCGTGAACAATGAGCAGTTCTTC

clone size: few
D gene: NA
V gene: TRBV7-3
J gene: TRBJ2-7
CDR3 protein: CASSLTPGYEQYF
CDR3 DNA: TGTGCCAGCAGCTTAACGCCGGGTTACGAGCAGTACTTC

clone size: few
D gene: NA
V gene: TRBV13
J gene: TRBJ2-1
CDR3 protein: CASIPSGLASSYNEQFF
CDR3 DNA: TGTGCCAGCATCCCAAGTGGCCTCGCGAGCTCCTACAATGAGCAGTTCTTC

clone size: NA
D gene: TRBD1
V gene: TRBV7-2
J gene: TRBJ2-7
CDR3 protein: CASSPMGTGGYEQYF
CDR3 DNA: TGTGCCAGCAGCCCCATGGGGACAGGGGGCTACGAGCAGTACTTC

clone size: NA
D gene: NA
V gene: TRBV20-1
J gene: TRBJ2-2
CDR3 protein: CSARGGDTGELFF
CDR3 DNA: TGCAGTGCTAGAGGAGGGGACACCGGGGAGCTGTTTTTT

clone size: NA
D gene: NA
V gene: TRBV6-5
J gene: TRBJ2-5
CDR3 protein: CASSPRHLAKETQYF
CDR3 DNA: TGTGCCAGCAGCCCCCGGCATCTCGCGAAAGAGACCCAGTACTTC

clone size: NA
D gene: TRBD2
V gene: TRBV6-2/TRBV6-3
J gene: TRBJ2-7
CDR3 protein: CASRGLAGRHEQYF
CDR3 DNA: TGTGCCAGCAGAGGACTAGCGGGACGTCACGAGCAGTACTTC

clone size: NA
D gene: NA
V gene: TRBV7-7
J gene: TRBJ2-1
CDR3 protein: CASSSVLFREQFF
CDR3 DNA: TGTGCCAGCAGCTCTGTACTATTCCGGGAGCAGTTCTTC

clone size: NA
D gene: NA
V gene: TRBV7-9
J gene: TRBJ1-1
CDR3 protein: CASSFWTDTEAFF
CDR3 DNA: TGTGCCAGCAGCTTTTGGACAGACACTGAAGCTTTCTTT

clone size: few
D gene: NA
V gene: TRBV24-1
J gene: TRBJ2-7
CDR3 protein: CATSDSSQRESYEQYF
CDR3 DNA: TGTGCCACCAGTGATTCGTCCCAGCGCGAATCCTACGAGCAGTACTTC

clone size: NA
D gene: TRBD2
V gene: TRBV11-2
J gene: TRBJ2-5
CDR3 protein: CASSLGPSGQETQYF
CDR3 DNA: TGTGCCAGCAGCCTGGGGCCTAGCGGGCAAGAGACCCAGTACTTC

clone size: NA
D gene: NA
V gene: TRBV5-6
J gene: TRBJ2-1
CDR3 protein: CASSLGTATQFF
CDR3 DNA: TGTGCCAGCAGCTTGGGGACTGCTACTCAGTTCTTC

clone size: NA
D gene: NA
V gene: TRBV12-3/TRBV12-4
J gene: TRBJ1-5
CDR3 protein: CASRTGLRDQPQHF
CDR3 DNA: TGTGCCAGTCGAACAGGGCTAAGGGATCAGCCCCAGCATTTT

clone size: NA
D gene: NA
V gene: TRBV28
J gene: TRBJ2-7
CDR3 protein: CASSFLGYYEQYF
CDR3 DNA: TGTGCCAGCAGTTTTCTCGGTTACTACGAGCAGTACTTC

clone size: NA
D gene: NA
V gene: TRBV7-9
J gene: TRBJ1-1
CDR3 protein: CASSSPGSTVAFF
CDR3 DNA: TGTGCCAGCAGCTCACCGGGGTCCACAGTGGCTTTCTTT

clone size: NA
D gene: NA
V gene: TRBV7-3
J gene: TRBJ2-1
CDR3 protein: CASSVLRSGNEQFF
CDR3 DNA: TGTGCCAGCAGCGTGTTGAGGTCAGGCAATGAGCAGTTCTTC

clone size: few
D gene: NA
V gene: TRBV7-9
J gene: TRBJ1-2
CDR3 protein: CASSLAGAREGYGYTF
CDR3 DNA: TGTGCCAGCAGCCTCGCGGGCGCGCGGGAGGGGTATGGCTACACCTTC

clone size: few
D gene: TRBD2
V gene: TRBV7-6
J gene: TRBJ2-1
CDR3 protein: CASSPRASGRLSEQFF
CDR3 DNA: TGTGCCAGCAGCCCTCGAGCTAGCGGAAGATTATCTGAGCAGTTCTTC

clone size: NA
D gene: TRBD1
V gene: TRBV7-2
J gene: TRBJ1-1
CDR3 protein: CASSSHQRQGEAFF
CDR3 DNA: TGTGCCAGCAGCTCTCACCAGCGACAGGGGGAAGCTTTCTTT

clone size: few
D gene: NA
V gene: TRBV6-4
J gene: TRBJ1-1
CDR3 protein: CASSPDTVGEAFF
CDR3 DNA: TGTGCCAGCAGTCCAGACACCGTCGGGGAAGCTTTCTTT

clone size: few
D gene: NA
V gene: TRBV7-6
J gene: TRBJ1-6
CDR3 protein: CASSLKGSSYNSPLHF
CDR3 DNA: TGTGCCAGCAGCTTAAAGGGCAGCTCCTATAATTCACCCCTCCACTTT

clone size: NA
D gene: NA
V gene: TRBV25-1
J gene: TRBJ2-7
CDR3 protein: CASSDPGDYEQYF
CDR3 DNA: TGTGCCAGCAGTGACCCAGGGGACTACGAGCAGTACTTC

clone size: few
D gene: NA
V gene: TRBV29-1
J gene: TRBJ1-2
CDR3 protein: CSVQGGTNYGYTF
CDR3 DNA: TGCAGCGTTCAGGGTGGGACTAACTATGGCTACACCTTC

clone size: NA
D gene: NA
V gene: TRBV12-3/TRBV12-4
J gene: TRBJ2-7
CDR3 protein: CASSPRDSSYEQYF
CDR3 DNA: TGTGCCAGCAGTCCCAGGGACTCCTCCTACGAGCAGTACTTC

clone size: few
D gene: NA
V gene: TRBV7-2
J gene: TRBJ1-2
CDR3 protein: CASSFDRQYGYTF
CDR3 DNA: TGTGCCAGCAGCTTTGACAGGCAGTATGGCTACACCTTC

clone size: few
D gene: TRBD1
V gene: TRBV29-1
J gene: TRBJ2-1
CDR3 protein: CSVGPRDRAYNEQFF
CDR3 DNA: TGCAGCGTTGGACCCCGGGACAGGGCATACAATGAGCAGTTCTTC

clone size: many
D gene: NA
V gene: TRBV2
J gene: TRBJ1-2
CDR3 protein: CASTHAWGPNYGYTF
CDR3 DNA: TGTGCCAGCACGCATGCTTGGGGACCTAACTATGGCTACACCTTC